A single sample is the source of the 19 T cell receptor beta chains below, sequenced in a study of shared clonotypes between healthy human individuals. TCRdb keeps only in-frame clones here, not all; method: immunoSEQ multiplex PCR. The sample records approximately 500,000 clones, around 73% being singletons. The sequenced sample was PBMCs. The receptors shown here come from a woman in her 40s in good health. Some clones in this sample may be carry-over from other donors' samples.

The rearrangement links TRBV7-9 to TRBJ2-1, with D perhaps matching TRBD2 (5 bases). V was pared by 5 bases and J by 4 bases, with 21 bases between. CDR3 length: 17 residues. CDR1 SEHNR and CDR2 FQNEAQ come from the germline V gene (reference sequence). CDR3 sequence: CASSQVRSYSDYNEQFF. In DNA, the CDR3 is TGTGCCAGCAGCCAAGTTAGGTCCTATAGCGATTACAATGAGCAGTTCTTC.

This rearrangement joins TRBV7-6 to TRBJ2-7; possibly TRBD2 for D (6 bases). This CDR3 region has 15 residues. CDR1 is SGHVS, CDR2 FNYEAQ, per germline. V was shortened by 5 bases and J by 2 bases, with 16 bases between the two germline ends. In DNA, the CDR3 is TGTGCCAGCAGCCCGCCGGGCGGGAATACCTACGAGCAGTACTTC. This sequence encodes CASSPPGGNTYEQYF. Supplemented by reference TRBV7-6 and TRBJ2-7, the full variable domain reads GAGVSQSPRYKVTKRGQDVALRCDPISGHVSLYWYRQALGQGPEFLTYFNYEAQQDKSGLPNDRFSAERPEGSISTLTIQRTEQRDSAMYRCASSPPGGNTYEQYFGPGTRLTVT.

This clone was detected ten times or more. The CDR3 DNA sequence: TGTGCCAGCAGCTTAGCTGAGGCTGCGGGGGCAGATACGCAGTATTTT. Residues: CASSLAEAAGADTQYF. This chain joins TRBV7-6 and TRBJ2-3; TRBD2 matches at 7 bases. The CDR3 has 16 residues. V lost 0 bases and J lost 4; bases outside the gene matches: 7. Germline-derived CDR1 and CDR2 are SGHVS and FNYEAQ.

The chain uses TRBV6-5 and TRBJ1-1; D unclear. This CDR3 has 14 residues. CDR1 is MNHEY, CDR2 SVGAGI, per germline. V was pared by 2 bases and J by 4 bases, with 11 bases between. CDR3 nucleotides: TGTGCCAGCAGTTACGGTTCCATTAGCACTGAAGCTTTCTTT. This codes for CASSYGSISTEAFF.

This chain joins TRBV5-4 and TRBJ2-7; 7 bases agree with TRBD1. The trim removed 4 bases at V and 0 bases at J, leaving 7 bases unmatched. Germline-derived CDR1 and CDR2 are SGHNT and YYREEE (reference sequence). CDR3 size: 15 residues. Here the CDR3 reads CASSPSDRYSYEQYF. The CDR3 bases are TGTGCCAGCAGCCCCTCGGACAGGTACTCCTACGAGCAGTACTTC.

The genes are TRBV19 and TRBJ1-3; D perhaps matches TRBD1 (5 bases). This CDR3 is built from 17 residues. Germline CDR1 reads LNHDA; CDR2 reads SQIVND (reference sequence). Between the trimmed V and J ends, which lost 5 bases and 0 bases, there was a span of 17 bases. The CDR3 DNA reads TGTGCCAGTAGTCCCCGCTCGCGACAGAACTCTGGAAACACCATATATTTT. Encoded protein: CASSPRSRQNSGNTIYF.

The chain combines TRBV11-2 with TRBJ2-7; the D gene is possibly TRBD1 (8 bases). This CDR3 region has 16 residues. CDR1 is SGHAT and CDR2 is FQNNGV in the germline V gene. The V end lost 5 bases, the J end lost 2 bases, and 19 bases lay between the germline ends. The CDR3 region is CASSNRGDRHPYEQYF. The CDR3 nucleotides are TGTGCCAGCAGCAATCGGGGGGACAGGCACCCCTACGAGCAGTACTTC. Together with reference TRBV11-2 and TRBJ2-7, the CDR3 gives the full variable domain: EAGVAQSPRYKIIEKRQSVAFWCNPISGHATLYWYQQILGQGPKLLIQFQNNGVVDDSQLPKDRFSAERLKGVDSTLKIQPAKLEDSAVYLCASSNRGDRHPYEQYFGPGTRLTVT.

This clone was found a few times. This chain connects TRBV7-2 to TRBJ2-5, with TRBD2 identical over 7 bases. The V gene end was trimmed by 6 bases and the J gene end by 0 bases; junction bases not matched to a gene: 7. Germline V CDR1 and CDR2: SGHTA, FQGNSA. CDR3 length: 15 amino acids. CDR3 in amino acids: CASSSSLANQETQYF. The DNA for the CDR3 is TGTGCCAGCAGTTCATCACTAGCGAACCAAGAGACCCAGTACTTC. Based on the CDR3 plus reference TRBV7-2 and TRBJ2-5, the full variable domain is GAGVSQSPSNKVTEKGKDVELRCDPISGHTALYWYRQSLGQGLEFLIYFQGNSAPDKSGLPSDRFSAERTGGSVSTLTIQRTQQEDSAVYLCASSSSLANQETQYFGPGTRLLVL.

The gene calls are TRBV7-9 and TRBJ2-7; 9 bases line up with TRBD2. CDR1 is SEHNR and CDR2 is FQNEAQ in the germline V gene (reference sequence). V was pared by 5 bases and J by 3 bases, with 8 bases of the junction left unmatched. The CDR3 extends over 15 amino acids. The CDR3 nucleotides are TGTGCCAGCAGCCGAGAGAGTAGCGGGAGCTACGAGCAGTACTTC. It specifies CASSRESSGSYEQYF.

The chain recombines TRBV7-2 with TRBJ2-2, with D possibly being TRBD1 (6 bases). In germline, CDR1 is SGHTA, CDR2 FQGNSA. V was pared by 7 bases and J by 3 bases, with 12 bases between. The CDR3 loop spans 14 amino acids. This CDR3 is CASNPGAYTGELFF. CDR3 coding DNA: TGTGCCAGCAACCCAGGGGCTTACACCGGGGAGCTGTTTTTT.

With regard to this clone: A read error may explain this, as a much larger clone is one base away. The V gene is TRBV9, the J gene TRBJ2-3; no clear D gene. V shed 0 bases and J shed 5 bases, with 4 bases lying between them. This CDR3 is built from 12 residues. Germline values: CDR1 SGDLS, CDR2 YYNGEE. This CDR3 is CASSVAVDTQYF. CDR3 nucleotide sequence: TGTGCCAGCAGCGTAGCGGTAGATACGCAGTATTTT.

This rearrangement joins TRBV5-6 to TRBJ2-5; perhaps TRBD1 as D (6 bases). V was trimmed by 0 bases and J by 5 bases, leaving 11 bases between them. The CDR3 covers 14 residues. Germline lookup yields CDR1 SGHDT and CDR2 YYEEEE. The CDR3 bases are TGTGCCAGCAGCTTGGCAGGGGCGTTGGAGACCCAGTACTTC. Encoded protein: CASSLAGALETQYF. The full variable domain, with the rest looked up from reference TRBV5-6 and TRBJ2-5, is DAGVTQSPTHLIKTRGQQVTLRCSPKSGHDTVSWYQQALGQGPQFIFQYYEEEERQRGNFPDRFSGHQFPNYSSELNVNALLLGDSALYLCASSLAGALETQYFGPGTRLLVL.

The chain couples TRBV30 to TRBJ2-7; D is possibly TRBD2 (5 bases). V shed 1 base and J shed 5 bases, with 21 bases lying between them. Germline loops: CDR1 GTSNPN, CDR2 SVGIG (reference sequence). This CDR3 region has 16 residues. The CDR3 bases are TGTGCCTGGAGTGACCTCTCGGGGTGGCCTGGGGACGAGCAGTACTTC. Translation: CAWSDLSGWPGDEQYF.

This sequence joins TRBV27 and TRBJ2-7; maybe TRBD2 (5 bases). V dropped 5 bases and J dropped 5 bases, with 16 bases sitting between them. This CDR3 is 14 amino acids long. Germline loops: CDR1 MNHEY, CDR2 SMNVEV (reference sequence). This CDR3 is CASSLRGPPHEQYF. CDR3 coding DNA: TGTGCCAGCAGTCTCCGGGGTCCCCCCCACGAGCAGTACTTC.

The CDR3 bases are TGTGCCAGTAGTATCACCCCAACAGGGCTCTCCTCCTACGAGCAGTACTTC. Its protein product is CASSITPTGLSSYEQYF. The chain recombines TRBV19 with TRBJ2-7; possibly TRBD1 for D (6 bases). The V end was cut by 3 bases, the J end by 0 bases, with 18 bases between. Looked up from germline, CDR1 is LNHDA and CDR2 is SQIVND (reference sequence). The CDR3 is made up of 17 amino acids.

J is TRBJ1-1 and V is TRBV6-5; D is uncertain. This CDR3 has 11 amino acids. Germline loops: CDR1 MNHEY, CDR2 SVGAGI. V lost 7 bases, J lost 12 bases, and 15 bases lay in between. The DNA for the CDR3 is TGTGCCAGCACCCTGGGGAGGGAAACTTTCTTT. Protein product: CASTLGRETFF.

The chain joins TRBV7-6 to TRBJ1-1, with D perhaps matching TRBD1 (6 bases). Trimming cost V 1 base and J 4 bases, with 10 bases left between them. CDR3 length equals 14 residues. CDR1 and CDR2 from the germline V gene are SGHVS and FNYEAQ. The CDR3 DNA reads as TGTGCCAGCAGCTTAGTGGCAGGGGCCACTGAAGCTTTCTTT. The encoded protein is CASSLVAGATEAFF.

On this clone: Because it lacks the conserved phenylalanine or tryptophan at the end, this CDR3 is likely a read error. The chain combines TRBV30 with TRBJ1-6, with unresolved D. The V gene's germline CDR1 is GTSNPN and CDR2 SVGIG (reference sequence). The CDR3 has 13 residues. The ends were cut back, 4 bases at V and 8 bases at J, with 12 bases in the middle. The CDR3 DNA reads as TGTGCCTGGAACGTACAGAGGGATTCACCCCTCCACCTT. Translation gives CAWNVQRDSPLHL.

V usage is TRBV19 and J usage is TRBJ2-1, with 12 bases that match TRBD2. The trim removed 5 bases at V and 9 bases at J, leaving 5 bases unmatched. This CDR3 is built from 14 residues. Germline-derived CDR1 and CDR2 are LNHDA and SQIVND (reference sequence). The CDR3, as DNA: TGTGCCAGTAGTGGGACTAGCGGGCTTAGTGAGCAGTTCTTC. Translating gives CASSGTSGLSEQFF.